A selection of T cell receptor beta chains follows, all from one sample in a study of tumor-infiltrating lymphocytes in primary liver carcinoma. MiXCR was run by TCRdb on the multiplex PCR reads, yielding one entry per CDR3 protein. The table shows 190,000 or so distinct CDR3 sequences, with less than 65% occurring only once. Sequenced material: peripheral blood. Every receptor here comes from a woman aged 55-69 years with primary liver carcinoma and hepatitis B virus infection. Each CDR3 is given with its conserved first and last residue. D genes are given only for firm matches. Clone size is stated in some rows and not others, as once, few, many or a class when expanded.

V: TRBV6-5
D: -
size: -
J: TRBJ1-2
CDR3: CVSRPGQGYGYTF
DNA: TGTGTCAGCAGACCTGGACAAGGCTATGGCTACACCTTC

V: TRBV28
D: TRBD1
size: few
J: TRBJ1-2
CDR3: CASSLPGTGTNYGYTF
DNA: TGTGCCAGCAGTTTACCCGGGACAGGGACTAACTATGGCTACACCTTC

V: TRBV7-9
D: -
size: -
J: TRBJ2-7
CDR3: CASSFRGRGPYEQYF
DNA: TGTGCCAGCAGCTTCAGGGGACGGGGGCCCTACGAGCAGTACTTC

V: TRBV29-1
D: -
size: -
J: TRBJ1-2
CDR3: CSDGVRSYGYTF
DNA: TGCAGCGACGGGGTTAGATCCTATGGCTACACCTTC

V: TRBV28
D: -
size: -
J: TRBJ2-1
CDR3: CASSSRQSLDNEQFF
DNA: TGTGCCAGTAGTTCCCGACAGTCGCTGGACAATGAGCAGTTCTTC

V: TRBV5-1
D: TRBD1
size: -
J: TRBJ2-7
CDR3: CASSPTGQGSYEQYF
DNA: TGCGCCAGCAGCCCCACAGGACAGGGTTCCTACGAGCAGTACTTC

V: TRBV7-9
D: -
size: -
J: TRBJ1-1
CDR3: CASSFSGNTKAFF
DNA: TGTGCCAGCAGCTTCTCAGGGAACACTAAAGCTTTCTTC

V: TRBV5-1
D: -
size: -
J: TRBJ2-3
CDR3: CASSPTLGRTDTQYF
DNA: TGCGCCAGCAGCCCCACTTTGGGCCGCACAGATACGCAGTATTTT

V: TRBV13
D: -
size: many
J: TRBJ2-1
CDR3: CASSGARGEQFF
DNA: TGTGCCAGCAGCGGCGCTCGGGGTGAGCAGTTCTTC

V: TRBV5-6
D: -
size: -
J: TRBJ1-3
CDR3: CASSPVGVGNTIYF
DNA: TGTGCCAGCAGCCCTGTCGGGGTTGGAAACACCATATATTTT

V: TRBV6-2/TRBV6-3
D: TRBD2
size: many
J: TRBJ2-2
CDR3: CATEDWAGANTGELFF
DNA: TGTGCCACCGAGGATTGGGCGGGAGCGAACACCGGGGAGCTGTTTTTT

V: TRBV10-3
D: TRBD1
size: -
J: TRBJ1-2
CDR3: CAIRTGGRGGYTF
DNA: TGTGCCATCAGGACAGGGGGAAGGGGCGGCTACACCTTC

V: TRBV4-2
D: TRBD1
size: -
J: TRBJ1-1
CDR3: CASNQGGQGHPEAFF
DNA: TGTGCCAGCAACCAGGGGGGGCAGGGTCACCCTGAAGCTTTCTTT

V: TRBV11-2
D: -
size: -
J: TRBJ2-2
CDR3: CAGSFPLNTGELFF
DNA: TGTGCCGGCAGCTTTCCGTTAAACACCGGGGAGCTGTTTTTT

V: TRBV6-2/TRBV6-3
D: -
size: -
J: TRBJ1-1
CDR3: CASSYHQKSTEAFF
DNA: TGTGCCAGCAGTTACCATCAGAAGAGCACTGAAGCTTTCTTT

V: TRBV11-1
D: -
size: -
J: TRBJ1-1
CDR3: CASSFWQGWNTEAFF
DNA: TGTGCCAGTAGCTTCTGGCAAGGTTGGAACACTGAAGCTTTCTTT

V: TRBV11-2
D: -
size: -
J: TRBJ2-3
CDR3: CVSSKRLLDTKYF
DNA: TGTGTCAGCAGCAAGAGACTACTAGATACGAAGTATTTT

V: TRBV5-1
D: -
size: few
J: TRBJ1-5
CDR3: CASSWDRDQPQHF
DNA: TGCGCCAGCAGCTGGGACCGGGATCAGCCCCAGCATTTT

V: TRBV6-6
D: -
size: many
J: TRBJ2-7
CDR3: CASSYSKSYEQYF
DNA: TGTGCCAGCAGTTACTCTAAGTCATACGAGCAGTACTTC

V: TRBV10-3
D: TRBD1
size: -
J: TRBJ2-2
CDR3: CAITSDRRFNTGVLFF
DNA: TGTGCCATCACCTCGGACAGGCGGTTTAACACCGGGGTGCTGTTTTTT

V: TRBV5-4
D: -
size: -
J: TRBJ2-5
CDR3: CASSLPGVETQYF
DNA: TGTGCCAGCAGCTTGCCGGGAGTAGAGACCCAGTACTTC